This TCR beta chain comes out of a study of cytomegalovirus exposure and HLA in healthy donors. Study-level information: One earlier analysis, a look at 150 million to 200 million T cells, found almost 120 million unique TCR beta sequences.

This clone appeared a few times. Its matching antigen is unknown. These donors, healthy bone marrow donors, were studied. The CDR3 extends over 13 amino acids. The V gene's germline CDR1 is ENHRY and CDR2 SYGVKD. Trimming at V came to 9 bases and at J to 7 bases, leaving 9 bases not matched to a gene. Amplification used 60 Vbeta primers and 13 Jbeta primers. Methods used by the authors: As a later analysis found, there were approximately 80 million unique TCR beta chains, of which some 9.9 million were shared. This table comes from immunoSEQ multiplex PCR, and its TCRdb copy is limited to in-frame clones, with some not included. V and J calls and clone size are those listed in that table; D and trimming were worked out from the DNA. The sample lists over 150,000 clones, more than 75% occurring once. The study, taken as a whole, reports: Donor immune exposure was known only as CMV serostatus.

The V and J genes are TRBV10-3 and TRBJ1-1; 9 bases fit TRBD1. Sample: PBMCs. This clonotype was sampled from a girl aged 2 to 9 in good health and CMV-seropositive. In nucleotides, the CDR3 is TGTGCCATAGGGGACAGGGCGGATGGTGAAGCTTTCTTT. Translating gives CAIGDRADGEAFF.